These T cell receptor beta chains were read from a single sample in a study of cytomegalovirus exposure and HLA in healthy donors. Clones were sequenced by immunoSEQ multiplex PCR, and TCRdb holds only the in-frame ones, with some missing. The sample lists under 200,000 clones; around 77% were seen once. The specimen sequenced was PBMCs. These receptor sequences come from a man in his forties or fifties in good health and CMV-seropositive. Each CDR3 is given with its conserved first and last residue. A D gene is named only where the DNA matches it firmly. Clone size is not always given. Where it is, it says once, few, many or a class for expanded clones.

TRBV10-3	-	TRBD1	TRBJ1-5	CAISESLGGTGNQPQHF	TGTGCCATCAGTGAGTCGTTAGGGGGGACAGGGAATCAGCCCCAGCATTTT
TRBV6-1	-	-	TRBJ2-3	CASTGPWARTDTQYF	TGTGCCAGCACCGGTCCTTGGGCCCGCACAGATACGCAGTATTTT
TRBV5-1	once	TRBD2	TRBJ2-1	CASSYAGGREQFF	TGCGCCAGCAGCTATGCGGGGGGGCGTGAGCAGTTCTTC
TRBV21-1	-	-	TRBJ2-5	CATLWDRGLETQYF	TGTGCCACCTTGTGGGACAGGGGGCTGGAGACCCAGTACTTC
TRBV28	-	-	TRBJ1-1	CASTTPGLSTEAFF	TGTGCCAGCACCACTCCGGGGTTGAGCACTGAAGCTTTCTTT
TRBV18	-	-	TRBJ2-7	CASSPSSYEQYF	TGTGCCAGCTCACCTAGCTCCTACGAGCAGTACTTC
TRBV6-4	-	TRBD2	TRBJ2-3	CASSDGGGAGDTQYF	TGTGCCAGCAGTGACGGCGGGGGGGCCGGAGATACGCAGTATTTT
TRBV19	-	-	TRBJ1-1	CASSSQGGAGEAFF	TGTGCCAGTAGTAGCCAAGGGGGGGCAGGTGAAGCTTTCTTT
TRBV28	-	TRBD1	TRBJ1-3	CASRRGGTGFTGNTIYF	TGTGCCAGCAGGCGAGGAGGGACAGGGTTTACCGGAAACACCATATATTTT
TRBV2	-	-	TRBJ2-7	CASSVIRGSYEQYF	TGTGCCAGCAGTGTTATCAGGGGTTCCTACGAGCAGTACTTC
TRBV7-9	-	TRBD2	TRBJ2-5	CAEPGPSGGYDQETQYF	TGTGCCGAGCCCGGCCCTAGCGGGGGTTATGATCAAGAGACCCAGTACTTC
TRBV5-4	-	-	TRBJ1-1	CASSYPHTEAFF	TGTGCCAGCAGCTATCCTCACACTGAAGCTTTCTTT
TRBV11-3	-	-	TRBJ2-7	CASSLTGRTYEQYF	TGTGCCAGCAGCTTAACAGGGAGAACCTACGAGCAGTACTTC
TRBV7-2	-	TRBD1	TRBJ1-5	CASSSGQGVQPQHF	TGTGCCAGCAGCTCGGGACAGGGGGTGCAGCCCCAGCATTTT
TRBV18	-	-	TRBJ1-2	CASSPPPGLGYTF	TGTGCCAGCTCACCACCGCCGGGTCTCGGCTACACCTTC
TRBV5-4	few	-	TRBJ2-3	CASSLARANTDTQYF	TGTGCCAGCAGCTTGGCCAGGGCGAACACAGATACGCAGTATTTT
TRBV10-1	-	-	TRBJ1-1	CASSRTGGHEAFF	TGCGCCAGCAGTCGGACGGGGGGTCATGAAGCTTTCTTT
TRBV18	-	TRBD1	TRBJ1-1	CASSSTGATEAFF	TGTGCCAGCTCATCGACAGGGGCCACTGAAGCTTTCTTT
TRBV9	-	-	TRBJ2-7	CASSPSSNSIYEQYF	TGTGCCAGCAGCCCAAGTAGTAACAGCATCTACGAGCAGTACTTC
TRBV27	-	-	TRBJ2-7	CASSLSLGVIGGEQYF	TGTGCCAGCAGTTTATCTTTGGGGGTTATCGGGGGCGAGCAGTACTTC
TRBV5-4	many	-	TRBJ2-3	CASSLGGVSTDTQYF	TGTGCCAGCAGCTTGGGGGGGGTTTCCACAGATACGCAGTATTTT
TRBV27	once	TRBD1	TRBJ2-7	CASSSRDRGFYEQYF	TGTGCCAGCAGTTCCCGGGACAGGGGTTTCTACGAGCAGTACTTC
TRBV10-3	-	-	TRBJ2-7	CAISDPGGRRGGSYF	TGTGCCATCAGTGACCCGGGGGGTCGCAGGGGAGGTTCATACTTC
TRBV5-6	-	-	TRBJ2-5	CASSLGLQETQYF	TGTGCCAGCAGCTTGGGGCTTCAAGAGACCCAGTACTTC
TRBV6-5	-	-	TRBJ1-3	CASSYGPHGGNTIYF	TGTGCCAGCAGTTACGGCCCGCATGGCGGAAACACCATATATTTT
TRBV4-2	-	-	TRBJ2-7	CASSPSGTVNYEQYF	TGTGCCAGCAGCCCTTCGGGTACGGTTAATTACGAGCAGTACTTC
TRBV4-3	-	TRBD2	TRBJ2-5	CASSQEVAGGGETQYF	TGCGCCAGCAGCCAAGAAGTGGCGGGGGGGGGAGAGACCCAGTACTTC
TRBV7-9	-	-	TRBJ2-5	CASSLGARETQYF	TGTGCCAGCAGCTTGGGGGCCCGGGAGACCCAGTACTTC
TRBV2	-	TRBD2	TRBJ2-3	CAGGTSGGFSSTDTQYF	TGTGCCGGAGGGACTAGCGGGGGATTTTCTAGCACAGATACGCAGTATTTT
TRBV5-6	-	TRBD1	TRBJ2-7	CASSPPRTGGSYEQYF	TGTGCCAGCAGCCCACCACGGACAGGGGGGTCCTACGAGCAGTACTTC
TRBV11-2	-	-	TRBJ1-1	CAGSLAQGNTEAFF	TGTGCCGGCAGCTTAGCACAGGGGAACACTGAAGCTTTCTTT
TRBV15	-	-	TRBJ2-7	CATSRDVGLRDEQYF	TGTGCCACCAGCAGAGATGTGGGGCTTCGGGACGAGCAGTACTTC
TRBV20-1	-	TRBD1	TRBJ2-1	CSARQGTFF	TGCAGTGCCCGACAGGGGACGTTCTTC
TRBV4-3	-	TRBD1	TRBJ1-1	CASSPERQGFGTEAFF	TGCGCCAGCAGCCCAGAACGACAGGGCTTCGGCACTGAAGCTTTCTTT
TRBV7-7	-	TRBD2	TRBJ2-2	CASSLMASGDTGTGELFF	TGTGCCAGCAGCTTAATGGCTAGCGGGGACACGGGGACCGGGGAGCTGTTTTTT
TRBV6-5	-	TRBD1	TRBJ2-7	CASSSSGQGYEQYF	TGTGCCAGCAGTTCATCGGGACAGGGTTACGAGCAGTACTTC
TRBV7-6	-	-	TRBJ1-5	CASSSGYGQPQHF	TGTGCCAGCAGCTCAGGGTACGGTCAGCCCCAGCATTTT
TRBV7-9	few	-	TRBJ2-5	CASTIIQKASGQETQYF	TGTGCCAGCACTATTATACAAAAGGCCTCAGGGCAAGAGACCCAGTACTTC
TRBV28	-	-	TRBJ1-1	CASRLGTPNTEAFF	TGTGCCAGCAGACTCGGGACACCGAACACTGAAGCTTTCTTT
TRBV6-5	-	-	TRBJ2-3	CASRPPGGTDTQYF	TGTGCCAGCAGACCCCCGGGGGGCACAGATACGCAGTATTTT
TRBV7-6	-	-	TRBJ2-3	CASSLGPAGDSTDTQYF	TGTGCCAGCAGCTTAGGGCCAGCGGGCGATAGCACAGATACGCAGTATTTT
TRBV6-4	few	-	TRBJ2-2	CASSRDWAGELFF	TGTGCCAGCAGCAGGGATTGGGCCGGGGAGCTGTTTTTT
TRBV6-1	once	TRBD1	TRBJ2-2	CASSETRQGAFTGELFF	TGTGCCAGCAGTGAAACCCGACAGGGGGCGTTTACCGGGGAGCTGTTTTTT
TRBV7-2	-	TRBD2	TRBJ2-5	CASSPREAQYF	TGTGCCAGCAGCCCCCGGGAGGCCCAGTACTTC
TRBV29-1	-	TRBD2	TRBJ2-1	CSVAGLAGVNNEQFF	TGCAGCGTGGCCGGACTAGCGGGGGTGAACAATGAGCAGTTCTTC
TRBV10-3	-	TRBD2	TRBJ2-5	CAISAGGGETQYF	TGTGCCATCAGTGCGGGGGGAGGGGAGACCCAGTACTTC
TRBV7-2	few	-	TRBJ1-2	CASSLVVGGKGFYGYTF	TGTGCCAGCAGCTTAGTAGTCGGCGGCAAAGGCTTCTATGGCTACACCTTC
TRBV4-3	-	-	TRBJ1-6	CASSPLGNSPLHF	TGCGCCAGCAGCCCCCTAGGAAATTCACCCCTCCACTTT
TRBV11-3	-	-	TRBJ2-5	CASSLEAKETQYF	TGTGCCAGCAGCTTAGAAGCTAAAGAGACCCAGTACTTC